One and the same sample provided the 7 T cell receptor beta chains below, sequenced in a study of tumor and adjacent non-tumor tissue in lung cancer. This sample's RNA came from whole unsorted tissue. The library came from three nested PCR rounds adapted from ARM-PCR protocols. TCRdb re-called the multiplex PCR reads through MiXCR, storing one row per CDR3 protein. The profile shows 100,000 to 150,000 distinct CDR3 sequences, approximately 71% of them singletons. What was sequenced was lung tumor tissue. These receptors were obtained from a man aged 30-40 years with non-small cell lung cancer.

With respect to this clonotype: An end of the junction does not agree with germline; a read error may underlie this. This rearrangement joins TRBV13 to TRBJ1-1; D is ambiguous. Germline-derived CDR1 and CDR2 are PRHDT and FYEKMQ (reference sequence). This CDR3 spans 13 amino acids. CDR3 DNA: TGTGCCAGCAGCGTCGGACCCCCAGTTGAAGTTTTCTTT. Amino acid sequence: CASSVGPPVEVFF.

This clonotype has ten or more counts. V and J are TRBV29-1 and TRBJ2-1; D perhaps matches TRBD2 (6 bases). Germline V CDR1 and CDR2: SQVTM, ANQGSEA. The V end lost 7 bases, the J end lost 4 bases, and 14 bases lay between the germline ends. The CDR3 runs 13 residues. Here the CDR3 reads CSAGARGYNEQFF. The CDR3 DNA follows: TGCAGCGCGGGAGCACGAGGGTACAATGAGCAGTTCTTC.

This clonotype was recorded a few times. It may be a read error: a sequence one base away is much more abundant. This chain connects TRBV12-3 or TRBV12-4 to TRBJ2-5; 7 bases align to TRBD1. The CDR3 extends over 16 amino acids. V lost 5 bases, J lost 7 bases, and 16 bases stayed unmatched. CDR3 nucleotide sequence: TGTGCCAGCAGTGCCCACAGGGGTGGTGTAGGAGGGACCCAGTACTTC. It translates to CASSAHRGGVGGTQYF.

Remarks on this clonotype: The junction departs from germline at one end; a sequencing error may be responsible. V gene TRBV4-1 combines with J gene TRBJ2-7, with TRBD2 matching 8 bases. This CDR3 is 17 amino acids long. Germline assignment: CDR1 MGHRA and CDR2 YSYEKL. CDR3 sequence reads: CTSNQRASGGRSYEQYF. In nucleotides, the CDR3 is TGCACCAGCAACCAAAGGGCCAGCGGGGGTCGTTCCTACGAGCAGTACTTC.

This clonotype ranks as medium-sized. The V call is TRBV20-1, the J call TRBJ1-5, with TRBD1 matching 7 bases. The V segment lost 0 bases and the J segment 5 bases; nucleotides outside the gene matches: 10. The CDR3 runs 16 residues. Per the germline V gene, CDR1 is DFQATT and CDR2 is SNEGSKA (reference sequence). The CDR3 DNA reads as TGCAGTGCTAGAGATGGAGGGACAGTTGGGTATCAGCCCCAGCATTTT. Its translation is CSARDGGTVGYQPQHF.

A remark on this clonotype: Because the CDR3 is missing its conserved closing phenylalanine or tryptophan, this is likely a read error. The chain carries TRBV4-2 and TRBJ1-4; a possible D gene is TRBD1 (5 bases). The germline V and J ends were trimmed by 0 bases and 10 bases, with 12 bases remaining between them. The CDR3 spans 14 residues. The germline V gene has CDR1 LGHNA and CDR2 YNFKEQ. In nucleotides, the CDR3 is TGTGCCAGCAGCCAAGATAAACAGGAGGGAAAACTGTTTTTG. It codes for CASSQDKQEGKLFL.

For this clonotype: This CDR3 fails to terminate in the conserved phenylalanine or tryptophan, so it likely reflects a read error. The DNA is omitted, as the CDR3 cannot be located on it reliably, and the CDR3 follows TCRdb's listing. This chain's CDR3 is CASSYGSSLSSYEQYI. The chain uses TRBV6-5 and TRBJ2-7. Ends included, the CDR3 has 16 residues. Looked up from germline, CDR1 is MNHEY and CDR2 is SVGAGI.